This T cell receptor beta chain was recorded in a study of CXCR3-negative and CXCR3-positive naive CD8 T cells (dated by TCRdb to about 2019). Some background on the complete study: In total, 130 million to 150 million TRB reads were obtained, which works out to roughly 1.5 +/- 0.3 million reads per library. The diversity and physicochemical repertoire analyses included about a dozen donors pooled from two independent experiments. Naive subsets from about five donors and memory cells from 3 donors were included in the TRBV-TRBJ cluster analysis.

Sequencing was performed on a NextSeq 550. The Human TCR Profiling Kit (MiLaboratory) was used to prepare UMI-labeled 5' RACE TRB cDNA libraries. The full amount of extracted RNA was used for cDNA synthesis, and the full amount of resulting cDNA was used for PCR amplification. Libraries were prepared in parallel using an identical number of PCR cycles. On the authors' methods: MIGEC and MiXCR extracted about 53,000 +/- 10,000 unique UMI-labeled TRB cDNA molecules per library, requiring at least two reads per UMI. Each library averaged around 40,000 +/- 10,000 functional in-frame TRB CDR3 nucleotide clonotypes without stop codons. After downsampling to 5000 UMI-labeled TRB molecules per sample, diversity metrics such as normalized Shannon-Wiener and Chao1 were calculated in VDJtools. VDJtools computed clonotype-size-weighted physicochemical properties of the central five CDR3 residues: interaction energy, strength, volume and Kidera factor 4. TCRdb reprocessed the reads; each CDR3 protein sequence makes one entry, and DNA is unavailable. The V and J calls were not made by the authors but by TCRdb's processing. This specimen's table enumerates some 140,000 distinct CDR3 sequences. The ten top clones hold less than 0.55% of the sample.

For each CD8+ T cell subset, flow sorting was done in triplicate, and 250,000 to 300,000 cells per subset went directly into RLT lysis buffer. To keep memory contaminants out, a stringent definition of naive CD8+ T cells was applied: CD45RO-CCR7+CD27+CD95-. Peripheral blood mononuclear cells were isolated from buffy coats by standard density gradient centrifugation. Naive CXCR3-negative and CXCR3-positive CD8+ T cells were flow-sorted on a FACSAria III. An RNeasy Mini Kit was used to extract total RNA from the sorted cells. Notes on this clonotype: The antigen it recognizes is unknown.

From cysteine to phenylalanine, the CDR3 is 13 amino acids long. The DNA sequence is not available. For CDR1 and CDR2, the germline V gene lists SGDLS and YYNGEE. General study outcomes and caveats: Freshly isolated PBMCs were used for most assays because CXCR3 expression went down partially after cryopreservation. TRB CDR3s from CXCR3-positive naive cells showed higher hydrophobicity (lower Kidera factor 4), lower energy, and higher strength and volume indices than CXCR3-negative naive cells. Similar TRBV-TRBJ usage was shown by naive CXCR3-negative and CXCR3-positive cells from the same donor, whereas distinct patterns were shown by memory cells. Both naive subsets had comparably high repertoire diversity, while memory CD8+ T cells had much lower repertoire diversity. Because surface CD5, which has been linked to self-reactivity in mice, was comparable between naive subsets, TCR interaction strength was also inferred from TRB CDR3 physicochemical properties.

The sample consisted of naive CXCR3+ CD8+ T cells from blood. The cell subset or site label on this specimen signifies: CD45RO-CCR7+CD27+CD95- naive CD8+ T cells expressing CXCR3 (TNR3+). This sequence was found in a human donor in good health. Some clones in this sample may be carry-over from other donors' samples. This sequence uses TRBV9 and TRBJ2-1; TCRdb reports TRBD1, a call that lacks DNA to check it against. The CDR3 loop reads CASSVTGIDEQFF.